Listed here is a single T cell receptor beta chain. Germline CDR1 and CDR2: LNHDA and SQIVND (reference sequence). There are 20 residues in the CDR3. J gave up 1 base and V 5 bases, and 16 bases lay outside the gene matches. These data originate in a study of blood T cell repertoires in COVID-19. About the research overall: There were acute and convalescent COVID-19 samples, and they came from the United States, Italy and Spain. PBMCs, B-cell-depleted T cells, or T cells were the source of the cDNA or gDNA that made up the material.

Libraries were prepared by immunoSEQ multiplex PCR; TCRdb keeps only in-frame clonotypes and omits some of them. The top ten clones hold approximately 5.1% of a sample with about 200,000 clones, around four fifths of them seen once. Sample: peripheral blood. This chain joins TRBV19 and TRBJ2-1, with 11 bases matching TRBD2. The TCR originated in a woman aged 70-85 years with active or convalescent COVID-19. The CDR3 DNA sequence: TGTGCCAGTAGTCGGGGGCTTTCGGCTAGCGGGAGGTGGTCCTACAATGAGCAGTTCTTC. As protein: CASSRGLSASGRWSYNEQFF.